The next 30 T cell receptor beta chains were all read from a single sample in a study of cytomegalovirus exposure and HLA in healthy donors. PCR used 60 Vbeta primers and 13 Jbeta primers. The method was immunoSEQ multiplex PCR; TCRdb's version includes in-frame clones alone and lacks a portion of them. This table holds under 150,000 clones. Sequenced material: PBMCs. The receptor set was obtained from a woman aged 55-70 years in good health and CMV-seronegative.

The V and J genes are TRBV5-1 and TRBJ1-1, with D hard to call. V shed 7 bases and J shed 3 bases, with 10 bases lying between them. The CDR3 has 12 amino acids. Germline V CDR1 and CDR2: SGHRS, YFSETQ. The CDR3 nucleotides read TGCGCCAGCGGGCTAATACACACTGAAGCTTTCTTT. It codes for CASGLIHTEAFF.

The CDR3 here is CASSQDTGGGQPQHF. CDR3 DNA sequence: TGCGCCAGCAGCCAAGATACAGGGGGCGGGCAGCCCCAGCATTTT. V usage is TRBV4-1 and J usage is TRBJ1-5; 9 bases match TRBD1. CDR1 MGHRA and CDR2 YSYEKL come from the germline V gene. The J segment lost 7 bases and the V segment lost 0 bases, leaving 4 bases of the junction unmatched. CDR3 length: 15 amino acids.

The J gene is TRBJ2-5, the V gene TRBV2, with D tentatively TRBD1 (5 bases). The closer fit of TRBJ2-7 to the DNA end suggests the J call may be wrong. The length of the CDR3 is 16 residues. Germline V CDR1 and CDR2: SNHLY, FYNNEI. CDR3 nucleotide sequence: TGTGCCAGCAGTGAAGGGCAGGGTGAAATCTCCTACGAGCAGTACTTC. This gives the protein CASSEGQGEISYEQYF.

The chain has TRBV2 and TRBJ1-6, with 8 bases that match TRBD1. Germline CDR1 reads SNHLY; CDR2 reads FYNNEI. V lost 0 bases, J lost 4 bases, and 11 bases stayed unmatched. The CDR3 extends over 19 amino acids. The CDR3: CASSEAHDRGPLYNSPLHF. CDR3 DNA: TGTGCCAGCAGTGAAGCCCACGACAGGGGACCCCTTTATAATTCACCCCTCCACTTT.

A word on this clone: A junction boundary mismatches the germline segment, possibly from a read error. The chain uses TRBV15 and TRBJ1-2; D is possibly TRBD1 (5 bases). There are 15 residues in the CDR3. Germline V gives CDR1 LNHNV, CDR2 YYDKDF (reference sequence). CDR3 residues: CATRSGGALNYDYTF. CDR3 sequence (DNA): TGTGCCACCAGATCAGGTGGGGCCCTTAACTATGACTACACCTTC. Based on the CDR3 plus reference TRBV15 and TRBJ1-2, the full variable domain is DAMVIQNPRYQVTQFGKPVTLSCSQTLNHNVMYWYQQKSSQAPKLLFHYYDKDFNNEADTPDNFQSRRPNTSFCFLDIRSPGLGDTAMYLCATRSGGALNYDYTFGSGTRLTVV.

The chain carries TRBV10-3 and TRBJ1-2, with 9 bases fitting TRBD1. V was pared by 6 bases and J by 0 bases, with 5 bases of the junction left unmatched. The germline V gene has CDR1 ENHRY and CDR2 SYGVKD. This CDR3 region has 15 residues. DNA of the CDR3: TGTGCCATCAGAAGGGACAGGGATCCTAACTATGGCTACACCTTC. This translates into CAIRRDRDPNYGYTF.

The chain recombines TRBV11-2 with TRBJ2-1; TRBD1 matches 9 bases. The V segment lost 5 bases and the J segment 4 bases; nucleotides outside the gene matches: 6. The CDR3 has 15 residues. Germline lookup yields CDR1 SGHAT and CDR2 FQNNGV. CDR3 coding DNA: TGTGCCAGCAGCCTAACAGGGGGCGCTTACAATGAGCAGTTCTTC. Translated: CASSLTGGAYNEQFF.

Regarding this clone: Other DNA sequences within the sample encode an identical CDR3. The rearrangement joins TRBV19 to TRBJ2-5; 9 bases agree with TRBD1. With V trimmed by 4 bases and J by 5 bases, 11 bases remained unmatched. This CDR3 region has 16 residues. Germline V CDR1 and CDR2: LNHDA, SQIVND (reference sequence). The CDR3 protein is CASSTLGQGNGETQYF. The CDR3 DNA reads TGTGCCAGTAGTACCCTTGGACAGGGGAATGGGGAGACCCAGTACTTC.

The J gene is TRBJ2-7, the V gene TRBV6-6; D uncertain. The V end was cut by 3 bases, the J end by 3 bases, with 15 bases between. From germline, CDR1 is MNHNY and CDR2 SVGAGI (reference sequence). This CDR3 is 15 amino acids long. Written as DNA, the CDR3 is TGTGCCAGCAGTTATTTTGGGCCGAATAGCTACGAGCAGTACTTC. Amino acid sequence: CASSYFGPNSYEQYF.

V gene TRBV20-1 combines with J gene TRBJ2-5; tentative D call: TRBD1 (5 bases). Trimming removed 4 bases at V and 3 bases at J, with 6 bases between. Germline V gene data show CDR1 as DFQATT and CDR2 as SNEGSKA (reference sequence). The CDR3 loop spans 11 amino acids. CDR3: CSAMTEETQYF. For the CDR3, the DNA is TGCAGTGCTATGACAGAAGAGACCCAGTACTTC.

The V call is TRBV28, the J call TRBJ2-5, with D unclear. The assigned J gene may be wrong: the sequence end matches TRBJ2-7 better. Germline V gene lookup returns CDR1 MDHEN and CDR2 SYDVKM. The CDR3 runs 12 residues. CDR3 nucleotide sequence: TGTGCCAGCAGTTTAGGCGTGGGCGAGCAGTACTTC. It codes for CASSLGVGEQYF.

The V gene is TRBV28, the J gene TRBJ2-5; TRBD2 is a possible D gene (7 bases). The CDR3 has 14 residues. CDR1 and CDR2 from the germline V gene are MDHEN and SYDVKM. V lost 6 bases and J 2 bases, leaving 13 bases between the germline ends. CDR3 sequence reads: CASRTSRGQETQYF. In nucleotides, the CDR3 is TGTGCCAGCAGGACTAGCAGGGGACAAGAGACCCAGTACTTC.

The chain uses TRBV5-1 and TRBJ2-3, with TRBD2 as a possible D gene (6 bases). Deletions cut 0 bases from V and 1 base from J, with 18 bases between. Germline V gene sequence: CDR1 SGHRS, CDR2 YFSETQ. CDR3 size: 18 residues. The CDR3 sequence: CASSLEAVIAVGTDTQYF. CDR3 nucleotides: TGCGCCAGCAGCTTGGAAGCGGTGATAGCGGTAGGCACAGATACGCAGTATTTT.

V usage is TRBV5-6 and J usage is TRBJ1-6; D might be TRBD1 (5 bases). This CDR3 has 14 amino acids. Trimming removed 0 bases at V and 10 bases at J, with 11 bases between. CDR1 is SGHDT and CDR2 is YYEEEE in the germline V gene. CDR3 amino acids: CASSLEWGSSPLHF. The CDR3, as DNA: TGTGCCAGCAGCTTGGAATGGGGCAGCTCACCCCTCCACTTT.

This chain uses TRBV14 with TRBJ1-4; 10 bases fit TRBD1. V gave up 2 bases and J gave up 7 bases; unmatched junction bases: 10. The CDR3 totals 17 residues. Per the germline V gene, CDR1 is SGHDN and CDR2 is FVKESK. The CDR3 DNA reads as TGTGCCAGCAGCCAATTTTTCCGGACAGGGGGAGCTGAAAAACTGTTTTTT. Protein: CASSQFFRTGGAEKLFF.

The rearrangement joins TRBV30 to TRBJ2-6, with D possibly being TRBD1 or TRBD2 (5 bases each). The germline V gene encodes CDR1 GTSNPN and CDR2 SVGIG (reference sequence). This CDR3 has 13 residues. V was shortened by 8 bases and J by 0 bases, with 8 bases between the two germline ends. The CDR3 sequence: CAGTRSGANVLTF. In DNA form, the CDR3 reads TGTGCCGGGACCCGCTCTGGGGCCAACGTCCTGACTTTC. Variable domain in full (rest from reference TRBV30 and TRBJ2-6): SQTIHQWPATLVQPVGSPLSLECTVEGTSNPNLYWYRQAAGRGLQLLFYSVGIGQISSEVPQNLSASRPQDRQFILSSKKLLLSDSGFYLCAGTRSGANVLTFGAGSRLTVL.

The chain recombines TRBV14 with TRBJ1-2; the D gene is possibly TRBD1 (6 bases). In germline, CDR1 is SGHDN, CDR2 FVKESK. V lost 3 bases, J lost 7 bases, and 15 bases lay in between. This CDR3 spans 14 amino acids. The DNA for the CDR3 is TGTGCCAGCAGCCAGCAGGGGAGGGGCTCTGGCTACACCTTC. This translates into CASSQQGRGSGYTF.

The chain carries TRBV6-5 and TRBJ2-1, with 10 positions matching TRBD2. Germline V gene sequence: CDR1 MNHEY, CDR2 SVGAGI. This CDR3 comprises 16 residues. V shed 0 bases and J 5 bases; nucleotides not matched to a gene: 4. The CDR3 DNA sequence: TGTGCCAGCAGTTACTCGGGACTAGCGACCAACAATGAGCAGTTCTTC. Translating it yields CASSYSGLATNNEQFF.

V and J are TRBV27 and TRBJ2-7; 8 bases are a match to TRBD2. The V segment lost 1 base and the J segment 6 bases; nucleotides outside the gene matches: 8. The CDR3 totals 15 residues. Germline V gives CDR1 MNHEY, CDR2 SMNVEV (reference sequence). CDR3 sequence (DNA): TGTGCCAGCAGTTTATTGGCGGGAGGCTCGGGCGAGCAGTACTTC. Encoded protein: CASSLLAGGSGEQYF.

V is TRBV5-1 and J is TRBJ1-4; 7 bases are shared with TRBD1. There are 15 residues in the CDR3. The ends lost 1 base at V and 4 bases at J; junction bases unmatched: 4. In germline, CDR1 is SGHRS, CDR2 YFSETQ. CDR3 in amino acids: CASSLYDRDNEKLFF. CDR3 DNA: TGCGCCAGCAGCTTGTACGACAGGGATAATGAAAAACTGTTTTTT.

V gene TRBV2 combines with J gene TRBJ2-2; D unclear. This CDR3 contains 16 residues. Germline-derived CDR1 and CDR2 are SNHLY and FYNNEI. The V end lost 1 base, the J end lost 3 bases, and 12 bases lay between the germline ends. CDR3 in amino acids: CASSEVGQKYTGELFF. The CDR3 coding sequence is TGTGCCAGCAGTGAAGTTGGGCAGAAATACACCGGGGAGCTGTTTTTT.

The gene calls are TRBV6-5 and TRBJ2-1, with 7 bases aligning to TRBD1. Unmatched junction bases numbered 13, after V lost 5 bases and J lost 9 bases. CDR1 and CDR2 (germline): MNHEY, SVGAGI. The CDR3 extends over 15 amino acids. The CDR3 coding sequence is TGTGCCAGCAGTACGCCGGCAGGGGGTAAAGGTGAGCAGTTCTTC. It encodes CASSTPAGGKGEQFF.

This CDR3 reads CASSLSPGAHEQYF. The CDR3 DNA reads as TGTGCCAGCAGCTTAAGTCCAGGGGCCCACGAGCAGTACTTC. V gene TRBV7-9 combines with J gene TRBJ2-7, with D perhaps matching TRBD1 (6 bases). V lost 2 bases and J 5 bases, leaving 13 bases between the germline ends. Per germline, CDR1 SEHNR and CDR2 FQNEAQ (reference sequence). The CDR3 spans 14 residues.

V and J are TRBV27 and TRBJ2-1; 12 bases agree with TRBD2. Unmatched junction bases numbered 9, after V lost 5 bases and J lost 4 bases. Germline V lookup: CDR1 MNHEY, CDR2 SMNVEV (reference sequence). The CDR3 runs to 17 residues. The CDR3 is CASSPRLAGAIYNEQFF. The CDR3 coding sequence is TGTGCCAGCAGTCCGAGACTAGCGGGAGCCATATACAATGAGCAGTTCTTC.

This chain uses TRBV27 with TRBJ2-7; 8 nucleotides align to TRBD2. The length of the CDR3 is 16 residues. CDR1 is MNHEY and CDR2 is SMNVEV in the germline V gene (reference sequence). The trim removed 4 bases at V and 7 bases at J, leaving 15 bases unmatched. The CDR3 here is CASSSLLGLGMSEQYF. In DNA form, the CDR3 reads TGTGCCAGCAGTTCACTGCTGGGACTAGGGATGTCTGAGCAGTACTTC.

The chain employs TRBV19 and TRBJ1-2, with D perhaps matching TRBD1 (5 bases). Trimming took off 4 bases at V and 4 bases at J, with 16 bases between the two ends. Germline CDR1 and CDR2: LNHDA and SQIVND (reference sequence). The CDR3 consists of 15 residues. DNA of the CDR3: TGTGCCAGTAGTACGCATATCGGGACTGGCTATGGCTACACCTTC. Translating gives CASSTHIGTGYGYTF.

The V call is TRBV11-3, the J call TRBJ2-3; a possible D gene is TRBD2 (6 bases). The V gene's germline CDR1 is SGHNT and CDR2 YENEEA. The CDR3 loop spans 16 amino acids. V gave up 3 bases and J gave up 0 bases, with 13 bases separating them. In DNA, the CDR3 is TGTGCCAGCAGCTTGCGTAGCGGATCTAGCACAGATACGCAGTATTTT. This gives the protein CASSLRSGSSTDTQYF.

The rearrangement links TRBV10-3 to TRBJ2-5; tentatively, D is TRBD2 (7 bases). This CDR3 has 13 residues. Germline V gene data show CDR1 as ENHRY and CDR2 as SYGVKD. The V and J ends lost 8 bases and 5 bases respectively, with 15 bases between them. The DNA for the CDR3 is TGTGCCATCGGTCAGGGGAGGGATGAGACCCAGTACTTC. The encoded protein is CAIGQGRDETQYF.

CDR3 in DNA: TGTGCCAGCAGCTTGGGGCTAGCGGGAGACGGTGAGCAGTTCTTC. Translating it yields CASSLGLAGDGEQFF. This chain joins TRBV7-8 and TRBJ2-1, with TRBD2 identical over 10 bases. J was trimmed by 9 bases and V by 3 bases; bases with no gene match: 8. This CDR3 is 15 amino acids long. Germline assignment: CDR1 SGHVS and CDR2 FQNEAQ.

The CDR3 DNA follows: TGTGCCAGCAGCCCGCGAGGACAGGTTATATATGGCTACACCTTC. This codes for CASSPRGQVIYGYTF. The rearrangement uses TRBV5-4 and TRBJ1-2; 7 bases match TRBD1. Germline assignment: CDR1 SGHNT and CDR2 YYREEE (reference sequence). Losses at the gene ends were 4 bases for V and 5 bases for J; bases not matched to a gene: 11. CDR3 length: 15 residues. Full variable domain (remainder filled in from reference TRBV5-4 and TRBJ1-2): ETGVTQSPTHLIKTRGQQVTLRCSSQSGHNTVSWYQQALGQGPQFIFQYYREEENGRGNFPPRFSGLQFPNYSSELNVNALELDDSALYLCASSPRGQVIYGYTFGSGTRLTVV.